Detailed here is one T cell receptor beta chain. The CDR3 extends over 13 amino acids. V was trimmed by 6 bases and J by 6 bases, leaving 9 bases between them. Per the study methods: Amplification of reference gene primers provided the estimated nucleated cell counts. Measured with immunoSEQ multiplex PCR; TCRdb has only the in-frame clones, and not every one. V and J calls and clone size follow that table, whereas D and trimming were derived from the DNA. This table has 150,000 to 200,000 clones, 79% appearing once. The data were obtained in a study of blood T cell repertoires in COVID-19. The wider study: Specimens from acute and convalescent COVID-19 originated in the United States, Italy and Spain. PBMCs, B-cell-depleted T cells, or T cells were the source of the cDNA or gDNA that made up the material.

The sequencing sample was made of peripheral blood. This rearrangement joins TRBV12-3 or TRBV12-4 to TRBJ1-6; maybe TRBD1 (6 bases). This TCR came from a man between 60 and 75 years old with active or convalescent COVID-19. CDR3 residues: CASRPRGNSPLHF. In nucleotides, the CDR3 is TGTGCCAGCAGGCCCAGGGGTAATTCACCCCTCCACTTT.